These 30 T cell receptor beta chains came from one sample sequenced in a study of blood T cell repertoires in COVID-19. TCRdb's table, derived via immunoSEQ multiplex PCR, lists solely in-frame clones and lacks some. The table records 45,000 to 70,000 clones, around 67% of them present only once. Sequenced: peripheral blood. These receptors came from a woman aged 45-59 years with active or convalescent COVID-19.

CDR3 in DNA: TGTGCCAGCAGCCCCGAGCGGGGGGGCACAGATACGCAGTATTTT. As protein: CASSPERGGTDTQYF. The V gene is TRBV7-9, the J gene TRBJ2-3, with 9 positions matching TRBD2. The V gene's germline CDR1 is SEHNR and CDR2 FQNEAQ (reference sequence). V was pared by 5 bases and J by 1 base, with 4 bases of the junction left unmatched. This CDR3 has 15 residues.

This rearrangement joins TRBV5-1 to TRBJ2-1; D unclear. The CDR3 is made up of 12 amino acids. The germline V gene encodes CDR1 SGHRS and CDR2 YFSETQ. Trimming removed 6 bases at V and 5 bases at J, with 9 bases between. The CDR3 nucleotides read TGCGCCAGCATGGCCCGGGACAATGAGCAGTTCTTC. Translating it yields CASMARDNEQFF.

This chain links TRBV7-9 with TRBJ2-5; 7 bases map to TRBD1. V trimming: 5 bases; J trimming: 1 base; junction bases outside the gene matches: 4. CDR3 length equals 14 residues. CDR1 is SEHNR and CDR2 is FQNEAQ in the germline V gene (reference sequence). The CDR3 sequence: CASSARTGQETQYF. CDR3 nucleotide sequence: TGTGCCAGCAGCGCCCGGACAGGCCAAGAGACCCAGTACTTC.

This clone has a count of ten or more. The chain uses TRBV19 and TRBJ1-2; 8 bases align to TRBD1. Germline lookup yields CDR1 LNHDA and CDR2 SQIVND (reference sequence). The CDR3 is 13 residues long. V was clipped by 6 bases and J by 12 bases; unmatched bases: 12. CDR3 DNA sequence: TGTGCCAGTAGGACCGGGACAGGTGTGGGGCACACCTTC. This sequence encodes CASRTGTGVGHTF.

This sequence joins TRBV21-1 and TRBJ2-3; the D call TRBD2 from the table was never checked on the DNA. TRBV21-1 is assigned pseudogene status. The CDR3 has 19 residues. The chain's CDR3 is CASSKGLAGEDWDTDTQYF. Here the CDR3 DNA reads TGTGCCAGCAGCAAAGGACTAGCGGGAGAGGATTGGGACACAGATACGCAGTATTTT.

The DNA for the CDR3 is TGTGCCAGCAGCTTTGGGGGGGTGAGGAACGAGCAGTACTTC. Amino acid sequence: CASSFGGVRNEQYF. V is TRBV11-3 and J is TRBJ2-7, with TRBD2 matching over 7 bases. Trimming removed 3 bases from V and 5 bases from J; junction bases left unmatched: 7. This CDR3 spans 14 amino acids. Germline values: CDR1 SGHNT, CDR2 YENEEA.

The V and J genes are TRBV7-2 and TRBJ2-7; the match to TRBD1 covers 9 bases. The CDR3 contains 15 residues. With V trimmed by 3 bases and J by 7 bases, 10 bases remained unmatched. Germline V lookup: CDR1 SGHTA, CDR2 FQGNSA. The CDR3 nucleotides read TGTGCCAGCAGCTTGGTTTTACAGGGGGCGGGGGAGCAGTACTTC. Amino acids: CASSLVLQGAGEQYF.

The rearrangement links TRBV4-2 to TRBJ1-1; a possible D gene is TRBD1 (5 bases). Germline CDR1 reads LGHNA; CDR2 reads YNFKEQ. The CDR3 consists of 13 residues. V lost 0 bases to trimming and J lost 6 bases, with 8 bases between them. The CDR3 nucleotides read TGTGCCAGCAGCCAAGAAAGCAGGGCTGAAGCTTTCTTT. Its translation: CASSQESRAEAFF.

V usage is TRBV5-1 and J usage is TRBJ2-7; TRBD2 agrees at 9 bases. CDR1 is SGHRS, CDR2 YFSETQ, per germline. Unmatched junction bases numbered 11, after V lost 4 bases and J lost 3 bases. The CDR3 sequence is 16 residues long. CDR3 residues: CASSPLSGRGVYEQYF. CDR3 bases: TGCGCCAGCAGCCCGCTTAGCGGGAGAGGGGTCTACGAGCAGTACTTC. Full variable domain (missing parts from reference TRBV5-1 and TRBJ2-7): KAGVTQTPRYLIKTRGQQVTLSCSPISGHRSVSWYQQTPGQGLQFLFEYFSETQRNKGNFPGRFSGRQFSNSRSEMNVSTLELGDSALYLCASSPLSGRGVYEQYFGPGTRLTVT.

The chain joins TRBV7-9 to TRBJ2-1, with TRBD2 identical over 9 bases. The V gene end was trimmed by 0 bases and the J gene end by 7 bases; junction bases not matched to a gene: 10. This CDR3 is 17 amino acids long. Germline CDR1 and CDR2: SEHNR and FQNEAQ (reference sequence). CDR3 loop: CASSLALNSGRRNEQFF. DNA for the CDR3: TGTGCCAGCAGCTTAGCGCTTAATAGCGGGAGAAGGAATGAGCAGTTCTTC.

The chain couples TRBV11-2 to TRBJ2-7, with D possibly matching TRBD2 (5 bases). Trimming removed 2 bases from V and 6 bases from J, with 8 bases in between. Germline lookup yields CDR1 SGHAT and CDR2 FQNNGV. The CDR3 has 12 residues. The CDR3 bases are TGTGCCAGCAGCTTATTCGGGGTCGAGCAGTACTTC. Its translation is CASSLFGVEQYF.

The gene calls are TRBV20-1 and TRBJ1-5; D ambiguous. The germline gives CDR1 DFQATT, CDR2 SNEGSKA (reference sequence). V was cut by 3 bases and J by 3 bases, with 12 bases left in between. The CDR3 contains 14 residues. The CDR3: CSASFAGPNQPQHF. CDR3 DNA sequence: TGCAGTGCTAGTTTTGCGGGTCCCAATCAGCCCCAGCATTTT.

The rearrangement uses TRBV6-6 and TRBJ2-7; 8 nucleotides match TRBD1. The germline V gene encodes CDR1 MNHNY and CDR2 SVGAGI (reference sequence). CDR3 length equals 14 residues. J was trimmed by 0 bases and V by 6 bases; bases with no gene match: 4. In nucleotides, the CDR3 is TGTGCCAGCAGCCTAGACAGGGGCTCCTACGAGCAGTACTTC. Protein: CASSLDRGSYEQYF.

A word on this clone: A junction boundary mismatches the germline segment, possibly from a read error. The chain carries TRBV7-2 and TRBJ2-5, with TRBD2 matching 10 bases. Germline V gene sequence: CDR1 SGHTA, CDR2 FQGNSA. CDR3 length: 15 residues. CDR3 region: CASSLVASGRFETNF. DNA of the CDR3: TGTGCCAGCAGCTTAGTGGCTAGCGGGAGATTTGAGACAAACTTC.

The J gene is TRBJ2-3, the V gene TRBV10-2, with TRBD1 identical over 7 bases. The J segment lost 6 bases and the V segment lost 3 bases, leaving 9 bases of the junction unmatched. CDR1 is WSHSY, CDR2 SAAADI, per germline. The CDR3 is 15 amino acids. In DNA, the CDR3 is TGCGCCAGCAGTGAAGGACAGGCCAGGAGGGATACGCAGTATTTT. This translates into CASSEGQARRDTQYF.

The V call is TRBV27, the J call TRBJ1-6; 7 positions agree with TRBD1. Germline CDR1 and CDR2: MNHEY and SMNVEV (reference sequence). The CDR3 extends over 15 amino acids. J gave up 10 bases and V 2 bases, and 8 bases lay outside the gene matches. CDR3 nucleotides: TGTGCCAGCAGTTTAAACGGGGACAGAATGTCACCCCTCCACTTT. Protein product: CASSLNGDRMSPLHF.

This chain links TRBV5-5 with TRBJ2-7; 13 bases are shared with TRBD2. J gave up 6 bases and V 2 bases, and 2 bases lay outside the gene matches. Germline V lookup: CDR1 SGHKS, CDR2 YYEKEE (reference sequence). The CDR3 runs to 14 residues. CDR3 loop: CASSLGLAGAEQYF. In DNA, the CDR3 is TGTGCCAGCAGCTTAGGACTAGCGGGAGCCGAGCAGTACTTC.

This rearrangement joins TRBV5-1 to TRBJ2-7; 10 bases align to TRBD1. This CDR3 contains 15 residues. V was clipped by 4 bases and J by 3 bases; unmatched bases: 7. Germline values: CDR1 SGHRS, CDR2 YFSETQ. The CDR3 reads CASSHSGTGDYEQYF. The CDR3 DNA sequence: TGCGCCAGCAGCCACTCCGGGACAGGGGACTACGAGCAGTACTTC.

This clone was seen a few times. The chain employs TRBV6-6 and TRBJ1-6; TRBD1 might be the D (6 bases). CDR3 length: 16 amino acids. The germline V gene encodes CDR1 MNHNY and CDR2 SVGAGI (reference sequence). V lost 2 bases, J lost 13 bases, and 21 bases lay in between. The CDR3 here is CASSYVELSGGQPLHF. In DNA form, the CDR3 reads TGTGCCAGCAGTTACGTAGAGCTTTCCGGGGGGCAGCCCCTCCACTTT.

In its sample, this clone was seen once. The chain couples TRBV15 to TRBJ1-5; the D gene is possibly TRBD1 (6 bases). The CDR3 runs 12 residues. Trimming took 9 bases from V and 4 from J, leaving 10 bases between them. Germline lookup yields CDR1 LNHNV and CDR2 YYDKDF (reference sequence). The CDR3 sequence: CATGQLNQPQHF. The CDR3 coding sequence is TGTGCCACAGGACAGCTTAATCAGCCCCAGCATTTT.

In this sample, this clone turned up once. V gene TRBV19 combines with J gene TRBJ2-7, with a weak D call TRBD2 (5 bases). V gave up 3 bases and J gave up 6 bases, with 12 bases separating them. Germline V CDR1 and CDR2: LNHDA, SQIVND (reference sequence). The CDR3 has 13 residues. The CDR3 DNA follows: TGTGCCAGTAGTATCACGGGTGGGAGCGAGCAGTACTTC. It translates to CASSITGGSEQYF.

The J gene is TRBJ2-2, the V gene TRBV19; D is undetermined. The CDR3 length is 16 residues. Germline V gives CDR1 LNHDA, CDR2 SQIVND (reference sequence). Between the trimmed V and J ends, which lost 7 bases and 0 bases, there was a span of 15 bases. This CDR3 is CASISAARTNTGELFF. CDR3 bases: TGTGCCAGTATCTCCGCGGCTAGGACGAACACCGGGGAGCTGTTTTTT. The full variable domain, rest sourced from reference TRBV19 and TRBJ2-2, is DGGITQSPKYLFRKEGQNVTLSCEQNLNHDAMYWYRQDPGQGLRLIYYSQIVNDFQKGDIAEGYSVSREKKESFPLTVTSAQKNPTAFYLCASISAARTNTGELFFGEGSRLTVL.

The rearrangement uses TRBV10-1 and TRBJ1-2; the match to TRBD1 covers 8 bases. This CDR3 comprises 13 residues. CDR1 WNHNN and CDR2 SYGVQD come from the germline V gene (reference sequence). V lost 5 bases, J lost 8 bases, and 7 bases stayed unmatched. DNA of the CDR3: TGCGCCAGCAGTTTTCCCCGGACAGGGGGCTACACCTTC. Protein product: CASSFPRTGGYTF.

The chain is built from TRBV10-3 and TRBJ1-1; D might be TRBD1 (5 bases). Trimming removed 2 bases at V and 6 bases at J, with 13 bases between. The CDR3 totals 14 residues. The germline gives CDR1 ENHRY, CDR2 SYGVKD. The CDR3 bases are TGTGCCATCAGTGAGCCAAAGGAGGGGCCTGAAGCTTTCTTT. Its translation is CAISEPKEGPEAFF.

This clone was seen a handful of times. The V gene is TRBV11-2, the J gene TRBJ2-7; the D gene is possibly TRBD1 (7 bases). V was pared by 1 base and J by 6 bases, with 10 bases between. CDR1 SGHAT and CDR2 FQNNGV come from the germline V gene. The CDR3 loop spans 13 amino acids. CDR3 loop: CASSLGQGGEQYF. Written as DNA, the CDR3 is TGTGCCAGCAGCTTAGGACAGGGAGGCGAGCAGTACTTC.

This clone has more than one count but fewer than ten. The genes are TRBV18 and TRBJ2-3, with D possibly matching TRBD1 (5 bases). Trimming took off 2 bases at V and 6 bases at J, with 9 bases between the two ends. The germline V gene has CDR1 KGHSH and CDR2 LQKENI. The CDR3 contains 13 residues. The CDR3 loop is CASSPSRVDTQYF. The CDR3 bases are TGTGCCAGCTCACCATCCAGGGTGGATACGCAGTATTTT. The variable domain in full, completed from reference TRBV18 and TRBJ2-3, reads NAGVMQNPRHLVRRRGQEARLRCSPMKGHSHVYWYRQLPEEGLKFMVYLQKENIIDESGMPKERFSAEFPKEGPSILRIQQVVRGDSAAYFCASSPSRVDTQYFGPGTRLTVL.

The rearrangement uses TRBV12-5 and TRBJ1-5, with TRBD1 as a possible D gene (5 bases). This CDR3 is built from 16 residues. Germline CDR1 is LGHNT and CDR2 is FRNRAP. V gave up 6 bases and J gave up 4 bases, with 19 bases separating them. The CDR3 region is CASGRFTGSRNQPQHF. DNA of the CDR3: TGTGCTAGTGGCCGATTTACAGGTTCAAGGAATCAGCCCCAGCATTTT.

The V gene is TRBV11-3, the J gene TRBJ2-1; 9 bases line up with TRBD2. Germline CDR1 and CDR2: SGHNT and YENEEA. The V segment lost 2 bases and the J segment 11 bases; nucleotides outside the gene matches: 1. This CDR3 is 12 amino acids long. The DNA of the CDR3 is TGTGCCAGCAGCTTATCTAGCGGGAAGCAGTTCTTC. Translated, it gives CASSLSSGKQFF.

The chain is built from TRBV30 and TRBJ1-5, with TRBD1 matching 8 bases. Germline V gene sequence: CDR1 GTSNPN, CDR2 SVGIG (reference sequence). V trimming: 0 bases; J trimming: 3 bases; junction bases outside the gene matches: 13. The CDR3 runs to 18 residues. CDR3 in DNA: TGTGCCTGGAGTGTACAGGGAACGACAGGGGTCTCCAATCAGCCCCAGCATTTT. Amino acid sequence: CAWSVQGTTGVSNQPQHF.

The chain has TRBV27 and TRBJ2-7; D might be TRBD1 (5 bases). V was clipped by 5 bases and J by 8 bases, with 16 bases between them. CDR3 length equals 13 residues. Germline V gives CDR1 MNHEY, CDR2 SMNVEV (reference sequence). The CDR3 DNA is TGTGCCAGCAGTCTACAAGTAGGGGCAAAGCAGTACTTC. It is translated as CASSLQVGAKQYF.